The 13 T cell receptor beta chains presented below share a single source sample, sequenced in a study of CD8 T cells in ankylosing spondylitis. These receptors' targets are unknown. TCRdb fed the 5' RACE reads into MiXCR, producing one record per CDR3 protein. The sample contains some 100,000 distinct CDR3 sequences, roughly 8.8% of which appear only once. The study, taken as a whole, reports: What seemed typical of ankylosing spondylitis blood was a TCR beta motif built from 7 or 8 highly homologous variants.

The sample taken for sequencing was blood, either unsorted or a sorted T cell fraction (not recorded which). The receptors stem from a male donor with ankylosing spondylitis.

This clonotype has just a few counts. This chain links TRBV10-1 with TRBJ2-2; no firm D call. Germline V CDR1 and CDR2: WNHNN, SYGVQD (reference sequence). The V end lost 7 bases, the J end lost 8 bases, and 14 bases lay between the germline ends. The CDR3 has 13 residues. The CDR3: CASTVSASGELFF. The CDR3 DNA follows: TGCGCCAGCACGGTGTCGGCGTCGGGGGAGCTGTTTTTT.

This clonotype was seen repeatedly, ten times or more. This chain uses TRBV20-1 with TRBJ2-2, with unresolved D. CDR3 length: 15 residues. Per germline, CDR1 DFQATT and CDR2 SNEGSKA (reference sequence). V gave up 2 bases and J gave up 3 bases, with 13 bases separating them. The CDR3 is CSARIPGVDTGELFF. CDR3 DNA: TGCAGTGCTAGAATCCCCGGAGTGGACACCGGGGAGCTGTTTTTT.

This sequence joins TRBV4-1 and TRBJ2-1, with D unclear. The germline CDR1 and CDR2 sequences are MGHRA and YSYEKL. V dropped 1 base and J dropped 9 bases, with 7 bases sitting between them. CDR3 size: 12 residues. For the CDR3, the DNA is TGCGCCAGCAGCCAAGGTAGACTTGAGCAGTTCTTC. This translates into CASSQGRLEQFF.

This clonotype has a handful of counts. V and J are TRBV7-9 and TRBJ2-5, with unresolved D. Looked up from germline, CDR1 is SEHNR and CDR2 is FQNEAQ (reference sequence). V lost 5 bases and J lost 7, with 14 bases in between. The CDR3 consists of 13 residues. The CDR3 DNA reads TGTGCCAGCAGCCATAACCAGGAAAGGACCCAGTACTTC. Protein product: CASSHNQERTQYF.

This clonotype was detected a few times. The chain is built from TRBV5-1 and TRBJ1-2; D gene uncertain. Trimming took off 1 base at V and 0 bases at J, with 10 bases between the two ends. The germline V gene encodes CDR1 SGHRS and CDR2 YFSETQ. The CDR3 covers 15 residues. The DNA for the CDR3 is TGCGCCAGCAGCTTGAGGTACGGACCTAACTATGGCTACACCTTC. Translation gives CASSLRYGPNYGYTF.

The rearrangement uses TRBV13 and TRBJ2-3; the D call may be TRBD1 or TRBD2 (6 bases each). This CDR3 has 17 amino acids. The germline V gene has CDR1 PRHDT and CDR2 FYEKMQ (reference sequence). The ends were cut back, 5 bases at V and 2 bases at J, with 20 bases in the middle. This chain's CDR3 is CASSQGFRLADTDTQYF. The DNA for the CDR3 is TGTGCCAGCAGCCAGGGGTTTAGGTTAGCGGACACAGATACGCAGTATTTT.

This chain joins TRBV5-1 and TRBJ2-2; 8 bases match TRBD1. The V gene's germline CDR1 is SGHRS and CDR2 YFSETQ. V was pared by 7 bases and J by 6 bases, with 8 bases of the junction left unmatched. This CDR3 is built from 14 residues. CDR3 loop: CASGWTGYSGELFF. CDR3 DNA: TGCGCCAGCGGGTGGACAGGGTATTCCGGGGAGCTGTTTTTT.

The chain recombines TRBV2 with TRBJ2-5, with D perhaps given as TRBD1 or TRBD2 (6 bases each). V lost 4 bases and J 4 bases, leaving 16 bases between the germline ends. The germline V gene has CDR1 SNHLY and CDR2 FYNNEI. This CDR3 comprises 15 residues. The DNA of the CDR3 is TGTGCCAGCAGTGGAAGTGCAGGGGAGGTAGAGACCCAGTACTTC. Translated: CASSGSAGEVETQYF.

The rearrangement joins TRBV7-9 to TRBJ2-2; no clear D. Trimming left V 5 bases short and J 5 bases short, with 21 bases between. The germline V gene encodes CDR1 SEHNR and CDR2 FQNEAQ (reference sequence). This CDR3 comprises 17 residues. CDR3 in DNA: TGTGCCAGCAGCAAGCCGACACCCCAAGTGGTTACCGGGGAGCTGTTTTTT. It yields the protein CASSKPTPQVVTGELFF.

This chain links TRBV30 with TRBJ2-5; either TRBD1 or TRBD2 may supply D (6 bases each). The CDR3 is 14 amino acids. V lost 3 bases to trimming and J lost 5 bases, with 16 bases between them. Germline assignment: CDR1 GTSNPN and CDR2 SVGIG (reference sequence). The CDR3 spells CAWRNREVRETQYF. The DNA of the CDR3 is TGTGCCTGGAGAAACAGGGAGGTACGGGAGACCCAGTACTTC.

This clonotype was seen repeatedly, ten times or more. The DNA for the CDR3 is TGCAGCGTTGAAGACGGGACTAGCGGGGGCTACGAGCAGTACTTC. Translation gives CSVEDGTSGGYEQYF. The chain links TRBV29-1 to TRBJ2-7, with 14 bases aligning to TRBD2. The CDR3 totals 15 residues. CDR1 and CDR2 (germline): SQVTM, ANQGSEA. V lost 0 bases, J lost 3 bases, and 1 base stayed unmatched.

The gene calls are TRBV5-5 and TRBJ2-2, with D maybe TRBD1 (5 bases). The germline CDR1 and CDR2 sequences are SGHKS and YYEKEE (reference sequence). CDR3 length: 14 residues. V was clipped by 1 base and J by 3 bases, with 7 bases between them. The CDR3 nucleotides read TGTGCCAGCAGCTTGCAGGGTGACACCGGGGAGCTGTTTTTT. Encoded protein: CASSLQGDTGELFF.

The sample holds many counts of this clonotype. The rearrangement joins TRBV29-1 to TRBJ2-5; 8 nucleotides align to TRBD1. Germline CDR1 and CDR2: SQVTM and ANQGSEA. V shed 3 bases and J 5 bases; nucleotides not matched to a gene: 17. There are 17 residues in the CDR3. CDR3 nucleotide sequence: TGCAGCGTTGAGTCCTGGACCGGGACAGGTGGCGGGGAGACCCAGTACTTC. Translation gives CSVESWTGTGGGETQYF. Full variable domain (outside the CDR3, taken from reference TRBV29-1 and TRBJ2-5): SAVISQKPSRDICQRGTSLTIQCQVDSQVTMMFWYRQQPGQSLTLIATANQGSEATYESGFVIDKFPISRPNLTFSTLTVSNMSPEDSSIYLCSVESWTGTGGGETQYFGPGTRLLVL.